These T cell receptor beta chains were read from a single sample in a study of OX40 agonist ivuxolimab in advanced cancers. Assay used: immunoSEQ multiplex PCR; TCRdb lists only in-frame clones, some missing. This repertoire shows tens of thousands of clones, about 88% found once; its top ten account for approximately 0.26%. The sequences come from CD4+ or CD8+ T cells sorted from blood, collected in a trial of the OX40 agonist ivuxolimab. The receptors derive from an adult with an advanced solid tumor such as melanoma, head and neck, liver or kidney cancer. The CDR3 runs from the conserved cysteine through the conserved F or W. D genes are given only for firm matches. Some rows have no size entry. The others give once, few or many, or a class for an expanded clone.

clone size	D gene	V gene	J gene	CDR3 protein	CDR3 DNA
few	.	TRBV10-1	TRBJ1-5	CASSKGTGDQPQHF	TGCGCCAGCAGCAAGGGGACGGGAGATCAGCCCCAGCATTTT
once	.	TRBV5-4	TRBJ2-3	CASSLVGLFTDTQYF	TGTGCCAGCAGCTTGGTCGGGTTATTCACAGATACGCAGTATTTT
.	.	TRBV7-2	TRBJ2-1	CASSLALAAHEQFF	TGTGCCAGCAGCTTAGCGCTAGCAGCCCATGAGCAGTTCTTC
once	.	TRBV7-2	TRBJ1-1	CASSLALRAEAFF	TGTGCCAGCAGCTTAGCGCTTAGGGCTGAAGCTTTCTTT
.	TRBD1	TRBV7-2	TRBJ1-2	CASSPGQGPPNGYTF	TGTGCCAGCAGCCCGGGACAGGGCCCCCCTAATGGCTACACCTTC
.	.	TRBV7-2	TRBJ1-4	CASSLSGGEKLFF	TGTGCCAGCAGCTTATCGGGAGGTGAAAAACTGTTTTTT
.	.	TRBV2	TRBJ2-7	CASSVTPLEQYF	TGTGCCAGCAGCGTAACCCCTCTCGAGCAGTACTTC
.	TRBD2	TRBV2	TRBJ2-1	CASIRARGVSYNEQFF	TGTGCCAGCATCCGGGCGCGGGGGGTTTCCTACAATGAGCAGTTCTTC
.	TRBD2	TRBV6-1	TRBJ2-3	CASSEGVRAGATDTQYF	TGTGCCAGCAGTGAAGGAGTGCGAGCGGGGGCGACAGATACGCAGTATTTT
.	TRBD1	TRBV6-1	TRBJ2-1	CASSEGKGQYNEQFF	TGTGCCAGCAGTGAAGGGAAGGGACAGTACAATGAGCAGTTCTTC
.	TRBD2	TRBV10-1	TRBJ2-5	CASSDGLGLAVPGEQYF	TGCGCCAGCAGTGATGGCCTCGGACTAGCCGTCCCGGGAGAGCAGTACTTC
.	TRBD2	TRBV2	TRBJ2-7	CASREGLAVSYEQYF	TGTGCCAGCCGCGAGGGACTAGCGGTTTCCTACGAGCAGTACTTC
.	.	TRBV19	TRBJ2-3	CASSPRPPSTDTQYF	TGTGCCAGTAGTCCTCGTCCCCCTAGCACAGATACGCAGTATTTT
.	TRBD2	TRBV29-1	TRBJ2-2	CSVDSNSGGVNTGELFF	TGCAGCGTTGACTCCAATAGCGGGGGGGTGAACACCGGGGAGCTGTTTTTT
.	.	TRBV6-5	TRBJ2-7	CASRSTGKLEQYF	TGTGCCAGCAGGTCCACGGGGAAGCTCGAGCAGTACTTC
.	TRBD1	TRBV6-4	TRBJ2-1	CASSLDRNNEQFF	TGTGCCAGCAGTTTGGACAGGAACAATGAGCAGTTCTTC
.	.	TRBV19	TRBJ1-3	CASMGNRALSGNTIYF	TGTGCCAGTATGGGGAACCGGGCCCTCTCTGGAAACACCATATATTTT
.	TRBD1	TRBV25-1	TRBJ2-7	CASSEDRGRYEQYF	TGTGCCAGCAGTGAGGACAGGGGGCGTTACGAGCAGTACTTC
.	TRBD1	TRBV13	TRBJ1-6	CASSLPTGTGDSPLHF	TGTGCCAGCAGCTTACCGACCGGGACAGGGGATTCACCCCTCCACTTT
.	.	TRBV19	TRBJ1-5	CASSIDDEGSGQPQHF	TGTGCCAGTAGTATAGATGATGAGGGGTCCGGTCAGCCCCAGCATTTT
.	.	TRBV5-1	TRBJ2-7	CASSLRESDEQYF	TGCGCCAGCAGCCTCAGGGAAAGTGACGAGCAGTACTTC